The T cell receptor (beta chain) described here comes from a study of blood T cell repertoires in COVID-19. Study overall: Samples representing acute and convalescent COVID-19 were sourced from the United States, Italy and Spain.

Seattle patients were enrolled during active infection and followed longitudinally. CDR1 LGHNA and CDR2 YSLEER come from the germline V gene. The CDR3 sequence is 16 residues long. V lost 0 bases to trimming and J lost 6 bases, with 17 bases between them. Original data processing: Amplification of reference gene primers was used by the study to estimate nucleated cell counts. The method was immunoSEQ multiplex PCR; TCRdb's version includes in-frame clones alone and lacks a portion of them. V and J calls and clone size are given by that table; D and trimming were obtained from the DNA. The sample shows roughly 340,000 clones, about 88% of them seen only once.

The rearrangement links TRBV4-3 to TRBJ1-1, with D possibly matching TRBD1 (6 bases). This TCR was sampled from a woman aged 70-85 years with COVID-19, enrolled during active disease. Sample: peripheral blood. CDR3 sequence (DNA): TGCGCCAGCAGCCAAGATGGGCGGGGGGCGCGTTCTGAAGCTTTCTTT. Translating gives CASSQDGRGARSEAFF.